This TCR beta chain is drawn from a study of OX40 agonist ivuxolimab in advanced cancers. Study-level findings and limits: By week 6 at 0.1 to 3.0 mg/kg, blood CD4+ and CD8+ T cells had expanded clonally.

The assay was immunoSEQ multiplex PCR, and TCRdb's table has in-frame clones only and misses some. Of approximately 50,000 clones detected, roughly nine tenths appear once; the ten largest clones hold roughly 0.76%. Note on this clone: What it binds is not known.

The CDR3 is made up of 15 amino acids. The V gene lost 6 bases and the J gene lost 5 bases, with 19 bases spanning the gap. Germline V gives CDR1 MNHNY, CDR2 SVGAGI (reference sequence). The sample was CD4+ or CD8+ T cells sorted from blood, taken in a trial of the OX40 agonist ivuxolimab. This receptor was taken from an adult with an advanced solid tumor such as melanoma, head and neck, liver or kidney cancer. The chain couples TRBV6-6 to TRBJ2-5; the D call may be TRBD1 or TRBD2 (6 bases each). The CDR3 nucleotides read TGTGCCAGCAGGAGGGGGGCGCCTGGCGGGGAGACCCAGTACTTC. It translates to CASRRGAPGGETQYF.